Here is one T cell receptor beta chain with its context. TCRdb fed the 5' RACE reads into MiXCR, producing one record per CDR3 protein. This table holds approximately 600,000 distinct CDR3 sequences, 7.1% found once. The data originate from a study of identical twins. CDR1 is SGHAT and CDR2 is FQNNGV in the germline V gene. The CDR3 runs to 16 residues. The ends were cut back, 4 bases at V and 0 bases at J, with 13 bases in the middle. These same records also appear under a second study, on yellow fever vaccine responses in identical twins.

The TCR originated in a young woman in good health. This sequence joins TRBV11-2 and TRBJ2-4; a possible D gene is TRBD1 (6 bases). The specimen sequenced was PBMCs. The CDR3 loop is CASSSGQNQAKNIQYF. For the CDR3, the DNA is TGTGCCAGCAGCTCCGGACAGAATCAAGCCAAAAACATTCAGTACTTC.